Below are 29 T cell receptor beta chains sequenced from a single sample in a study of cytomegalovirus exposure and HLA in healthy donors. Researchers ran the PCR with 60 Vbeta and 13 Jbeta primers. Data came from immunoSEQ multiplex PCR; TCRdb stores just in-frame clones and leaves some out. The sample shows over 65,000 clones, about 80% of them seen only once. Material: PBMCs. These receptors were taken from a man between 60 and 75 years old in good health and CMV-seropositive.

The chain has TRBV7-9 and TRBJ1-1, with D unclear. This CDR3 has 14 residues. Germline V gene lookup returns CDR1 SEHNR and CDR2 FQNEAQ (reference sequence). Trimming left V 0 bases short and J 2 bases short, with 7 bases between. The CDR3 sequence is CASSLAVANTEAFF. The CDR3, as DNA: TGTGCCAGCAGCTTAGCGGTGGCCAACACTGAAGCTTTCTTT.

The J gene is TRBJ2-3, the V gene TRBV5-6, with a tentative D call TRBD1 (6 bases). This CDR3 has 16 residues. CDR1 and CDR2 (germline): SGHDT, YYEEEE. Trimming removed 3 bases at V and 0 bases at J, with 14 bases between. CDR3 sequence (DNA): TGTGCCAGCAGCTACAGGGTCAGTTCCAGCACAGATACGCAGTATTTT. Translation gives CASSYRVSSSTDTQYF.

The V call is TRBV7-9, the J call TRBJ1-2, with 7 bases lining up with TRBD1. V shed 5 bases, J shed 0 bases, and the junction held 12 bases outside the gene matches. The CDR3 is 17 amino acids. Per germline, CDR1 SEHNR and CDR2 FQNEAQ (reference sequence). In DNA, the CDR3 is TGTGCCAGCAGCAGAAGGGACAGCATAAATTCTAACTATGGCTACACCTTC. Translation gives CASSRRDSINSNYGYTF.

The chain uses TRBV5-1 and TRBJ2-7; no definite D call. Trimming took 0 bases from V and 0 from J, leaving 7 bases between them. The CDR3 extends over 14 amino acids. The germline V gene encodes CDR1 SGHRS and CDR2 YFSETQ. Here the CDR3 reads CASSLVPSSYEQYF. The CDR3 region has the DNA TGCGCCAGCAGCTTGGTACCCAGCTCCTACGAGCAGTACTTC.

This chain connects TRBV5-6 to TRBJ2-1; tentatively, D is TRBD2 (5 bases). Germline assignment: CDR1 SGHDT and CDR2 YYEEEE. The ends were cut back, 0 bases at V and 7 bases at J, with 5 bases in the middle. CDR3 length: 12 residues. CDR3 DNA: TGTGCCAGCAGCTTGGGAGGGAATGAGCAGTTCTTC. The encoded protein is CASSLGGNEQFF.

The chain has TRBV9 and TRBJ2-2, with 9 nucleotides matching TRBD1. V trimming: 4 bases; J trimming: 6 bases; junction bases outside the gene matches: 16. The germline V gene has CDR1 SGDLS and CDR2 YYNGEE. CDR3 length equals 18 residues. DNA of the CDR3: TGTGCCAGCAGCACCGGGACAGGGTCGATAACGGTTCCCGGGGAGCTGTTTTTT. This gives the protein CASSTGTGSITVPGELFF.

J is TRBJ1-1 and V is TRBV6-5; D is possibly TRBD1 (6 bases). Trimming took off 5 bases at V and 5 bases at J, with 18 bases between the two ends. The CDR3 contains 15 residues. The germline CDR1 and CDR2 sequences are MNHEY and SVGAGI. CDR3 sequence reads: CASSTPTGRGTEAFF. The CDR3 DNA is TGTGCCAGCAGTACCCCAACAGGGAGGGGGACTGAAGCTTTCTTT.

In this sample, this clone turned up a few times. This chain joins TRBV10-3 and TRBJ2-4, with 11 bases lining up with TRBD2. The germline gives CDR1 ENHRY, CDR2 SYGVKD. V was clipped by 6 bases and J by 3 bases; unmatched bases: 4. The CDR3 totals 15 residues. The chain's CDR3 is CAISLAGGNKNIQYF. As DNA, the CDR3 is TGTGCCATCAGCTTAGCGGGGGGGAACAAAAACATTCAGTACTTC.

The J gene is TRBJ1-5, the V gene TRBV6-6; no reliable D call. The length of the CDR3 is 15 residues. V lost 0 bases to trimming and J lost 2 bases, with 8 bases between them. Germline V lookup: CDR1 MNHNY, CDR2 SVGAGI (reference sequence). CDR3 in amino acids: CASSYSWGGNQPQHF. CDR3 nucleotides: TGTGCCAGCAGTTACTCGTGGGGAGGCAATCAGCCCCAGCATTTT.

This sequence joins TRBV19 and TRBJ1-1; tentative D call: TRBD1 (5 bases). With 2 bases removed from V and 1 base from J, the gap between germline ends came to 11 bases. From germline, CDR1 is LNHDA and CDR2 SQIVND (reference sequence). The CDR3 totals 15 residues. CDR3 residues: CASSISRQTNTEAFF. CDR3 coding DNA: TGTGCCAGTAGTATATCCCGACAGACGAACACTGAAGCTTTCTTT.

V gene TRBV5-1 combines with J gene TRBJ2-7, with TRBD1 matching over 9 bases. There are 17 residues in the CDR3. V gave up 3 bases and J gave up 0 bases; unmatched junction bases: 10. Germline-derived CDR1 and CDR2 are SGHRS and YFSETQ. Here the CDR3 DNA reads TGCGCCAGCAGCTCACGCGCCGGGACAGGGAGCTCCTACGAGCAGTACTTC. It encodes CASSSRAGTGSSYEQYF.

This rearrangement joins TRBV9 to TRBJ1-1; TRBD1 is a possible D gene (6 bases). The V gene lost 3 bases and the J gene lost 0 bases, with 12 bases spanning the gap. Germline V gives CDR1 SGDLS, CDR2 YYNGEE. CDR3 length equals 15 residues. CDR3 sequence: CASSAGHFMNTEAFF. The DNA for the CDR3 is TGTGCCAGCAGCGCGGGACACTTCATGAACACTGAAGCTTTCTTT.

The genes are TRBV2 and TRBJ2-2; 7 bases are shared with TRBD2. V gave up 7 bases and J gave up 0 bases; unmatched junction bases: 2. The germline CDR1 and CDR2 sequences are SNHLY and FYNNEI. The CDR3 has 14 residues. The CDR3: CASKAGPNTGELFF. CDR3 coding DNA: TGTGCCAGCAAAGCGGGACCGAACACCGGGGAGCTGTTTTTT.

V usage is TRBV29-1 and J usage is TRBJ2-7, with 10 bases aligning to TRBD2. The CDR3 spans 14 residues. The trim removed 6 bases at V and 4 bases at J, leaving 9 bases unmatched. Germline V gene lookup returns CDR1 SQVTM and CDR2 ANQGSEA. CDR3 protein: CSVLGLAGVYEQYF. CDR3 in DNA: TGCAGCGTCCTGGGCCTAGCGGGGGTGTACGAGCAGTACTTC.

This clone was counted between two and nine times. This chain connects TRBV5-4 to TRBJ1-1; D call uncertain. The germline V gene encodes CDR1 SGHNT and CDR2 YYREEE (reference sequence). This CDR3 has 15 residues. Trimming took off 3 bases at V and 1 base at J, with 13 bases between the two ends. CDR3 region: CASSSSRQANTEAFF. DNA of the CDR3: TGTGCCAGCAGCTCTAGTAGGCAAGCGAACACTGAAGCTTTCTTT. The variable domain in full, completed from reference TRBV5-4 and TRBJ1-1, reads ETGVTQSPTHLIKTRGQQVTLRCSSQSGHNTVSWYQQALGQGPQFIFQYYREEENGRGNFPPRFSGLQFPNYSSELNVNALELDDSALYLCASSSSRQANTEAFFGQGTRLTVV.

J is TRBJ2-3 and V is TRBV10-3, with a weak D call TRBD2 (5 bases). Germline values: CDR1 ENHRY, CDR2 SYGVKD. The CDR3 extends over 16 amino acids. V was cut by 2 bases and J by 2 bases, with 14 bases left in between. CDR3 coding DNA: TGTGCCATCAGTGAGGGGCTCACGGGGAACACAGATACGCAGTATTTT. This sequence encodes CAISEGLTGNTDTQYF.

This clone appeared a single time. The V call is TRBV13, the J call TRBJ2-7, with 8 bases fitting TRBD2. V shed 2 bases, J shed 3 bases, and the junction held 9 bases outside the gene matches. CDR1 and CDR2 from the germline V gene are PRHDT and FYEKMQ (reference sequence). CDR3 length equals 16 residues. The CDR3: CASSLRRGDKSYEQYF. The DNA for the CDR3 is TGTGCCAGCAGCTTAAGGCGGGGGGACAAGAGCTACGAGCAGTACTTC. Full variable domain (remainder filled in from reference TRBV13 and TRBJ2-7): AAGVIQSPRHLIKEKRETATLKCYPIPRHDTVYWYQQGPGQDPQFLISFYEKMQSDKGSIPDRFSAQQFSDYHSELNMSSLELGDSALYFCASSLRRGDKSYEQYFGPGTRLTVT.

J is TRBJ1-5 and V is TRBV7-9; D gene ambiguous. Germline assignment: CDR1 SEHNR and CDR2 FQNEAQ (reference sequence). V was trimmed by 2 bases and J by 7 bases, leaving 9 bases between them. CDR3 length: 13 amino acids. CDR3 nucleotide sequence: TGTGCCAGCAGCTTACGGGAGTGGCAGCCCCAGCATTTT. This codes for CASSLREWQPQHF.

A single count supports this clone. The J gene is TRBJ1-2, the V gene TRBV5-1, with 7 nucleotides matching TRBD1. With V trimmed by 3 bases and J by 7 bases, 12 bases remained unmatched. CDR3 length: 15 amino acids. Germline V lookup: CDR1 SGHRS, CDR2 YFSETQ. CDR3 sequence reads: CASSYQGDTRGGYTF. CDR3 nucleotide sequence: TGCGCCAGCAGCTATCAGGGGGACACTCGGGGTGGCTACACCTTC.

V is TRBV7-9 and J is TRBJ2-2, with TRBD1 matching 7 bases. Germline CDR1 SEHNR, CDR2 FQNEAQ (reference sequence). The CDR3 has 16 residues. V lost 5 bases to trimming and J lost 1 base; unmatched junction nucleotides: 7. Here the CDR3 reads CASSPPGQRNTGELFF. For the CDR3, the DNA is TGTGCCAGCAGCCCGCCGGGACAGAGGAACACCGGGGAGCTGTTTTTT. The full variable domain, rest sourced from reference TRBV7-9 and TRBJ2-2, is DTGVSQNPRHKITKRGQNVTFRCDPISEHNRLYWYRQTLGQGPEFLTYFQNEAQLEKSRLLSDRFSAERPKGSFSTLEIQRTEQGDSAMYLCASSPPGQRNTGELFFGEGSRLTVL.

CDR3 nucleotide sequence: TGCGCCAGCAGCTTGGGCGGGGGACTATACTACGAGCAGTACTTC. Its protein product is CASSLGGGLYYEQYF. The chain joins TRBV5-1 to TRBJ2-7; 7 bases agree with TRBD2. Germline trimming cut 0 bases from V and 3 bases from J; bases unmatched to any gene: 6. CDR3 length equals 15 residues. Germline values: CDR1 SGHRS, CDR2 YFSETQ.

This chain connects TRBV5-6 to TRBJ2-7, with TRBD1 matching over 7 bases. The CDR3 spans 13 residues. V lost 2 bases and J lost 5; bases outside the gene matches: 4. CDR1 is SGHDT and CDR2 is YYEEEE in the germline V gene. The CDR3 loop is CASSLQGSNEQYF. The CDR3 coding sequence is TGTGCCAGCAGCTTACAGGGGTCCAACGAGCAGTACTTC. Supplemented by reference TRBV5-6 and TRBJ2-7, the full variable domain reads DAGVTQSPTHLIKTRGQQVTLRCSPKSGHDTVSWYQQALGQGPQFIFQYYEEEERQRGNFPDRFSGHQFPNYSSELNVNALLLGDSALYLCASSLQGSNEQYFGPGTRLTVT.

This clone was observed a few times. The rearrangement uses TRBV5-1 and TRBJ1-1; possibly TRBD1 for D (5 bases). Germline V lookup: CDR1 SGHRS, CDR2 YFSETQ. The CDR3 length is 15 residues. V lost 0 bases, J lost 1 base, and 10 bases lay in between. The CDR3 sequence: CASSLAPGPNTEAFF. CDR3 in DNA: TGCGCCAGCAGCTTGGCTCCAGGGCCGAACACTGAAGCTTTCTTT. The entire variable domain, with the rest obtained from reference TRBV5-1 and TRBJ1-1, is as follows: KAGVTQTPRYLIKTRGQQVTLSCSPISGHRSVSWYQQTPGQGLQFLFEYFSETQRNKGNFPGRFSGRQFSNSRSEMNVSTLELGDSALYLCASSLAPGPNTEAFFGQGTRLTVV.

The J gene is TRBJ2-4, the V gene TRBV6-1; D not certain. The CDR3 loop spans 13 amino acids. Trimming cost V 6 bases and J 0 bases, with 6 bases left between them. The germline gives CDR1 MNHNS, CDR2 SASEGT. The CDR3 DNA is TGTGCCAGCAGCGGTCTAGCCAAAAACATTCAGTACTTC. Residues: CASSGLAKNIQYF.

CDR3 sequence (DNA): TGCGCCAGCAGTGAGAATACCTACAATGAGCAGTTCTTC. It codes for CASSENTYNEQFF. The J gene is TRBJ2-1, the V gene TRBV10-2; no clear D gene. Trimming left V 2 bases short and J 2 bases short, with 4 bases between. CDR1 is WSHSY and CDR2 is SAAADI in the germline V gene. The CDR3 totals 13 residues.

The table lists this clone with a few counts. The V and J genes are TRBV2 and TRBJ2-3; 7 bases line up with TRBD2. This CDR3 spans 13 amino acids. CDR1 SNHLY and CDR2 FYNNEI come from the germline V gene. V gave up 9 bases and J gave up 3 bases; unmatched junction bases: 6. The CDR3 loop is CASRSGATDTQYF. The DNA for the CDR3 is TGTGCCAGTAGAAGCGGGGCAACAGATACGCAGTATTTT.

This rearrangement joins TRBV7-9 to TRBJ2-3; tentative D call: TRBD2 (6 bases). The CDR3 covers 17 residues. Germline V CDR1 and CDR2: SEHNR, FQNEAQ (reference sequence). Trimming took off 4 bases at V and 2 bases at J, with 19 bases between the two ends. CDR3 sequence (DNA): TGTGCCAGCAGCTACCGGGTCGGGGGAGGACCCACAGATACGCAGTATTTT. As protein: CASSYRVGGGPTDTQYF.

The rearrangement uses TRBV29-1 and TRBJ2-1; 13 bases line up with TRBD2. CDR3 length equals 16 residues. V was pared by 3 bases and J by 4 bases, with 6 bases of the junction left unmatched. Germline V gene lookup returns CDR1 SQVTM and CDR2 ANQGSEA. The CDR3 DNA follows: TGCAGCGTTGAGACTAGCGGGAGGAGGGATTACAATGAGCAGTTCTTC. This gives the protein CSVETSGRRDYNEQFF.

The rearrangement uses TRBV9 and TRBJ2-1, with D unclear. The germline V gene encodes CDR1 SGDLS and CDR2 YYNGEE. The CDR3 consists of 15 residues. V gave up 0 bases and J gave up 0 bases, with 7 bases separating them. CDR3 protein: CASSVDESSYNEQFF. The CDR3 DNA sequence: TGTGCCAGCAGCGTAGATGAGAGCTCCTACAATGAGCAGTTCTTC.